The entry below gives a single T cell receptor beta chain sequence along with its context. As originally analysed: Cell counts per sample came from amplifying reference gene primers. Profiling relied on immunoSEQ multiplex PCR, and the TCRdb table lists in-frame clones only, not all of them. Clone size and V and J calls were adopted from that table, with D and trimming inferred from the DNA. The table has 250,000 or so clones, around 89% seen once. This record comes from a study of blood T cell repertoires in COVID-19. V was shortened by 2 bases and J by 4 bases, with 13 bases between the two germline ends. Germline loops: CDR1 SGHNT, CDR2 YYREEE (reference sequence). CDR3 length: 15 residues.

The J gene is TRBJ2-1, the V gene TRBV5-4; tentative D call: TRBD2 (5 bases). The receptor was derived from a woman in her thirties with acute COVID-19. The sample was PBMCs or T cells enriched from blood (not recorded which). CDR3 DNA: TGTGCCAGCAGCTTAATAGGGAGTATTTACAATGAGCAGTTCTTC. It yields the protein CASSLIGSIYNEQFF.